These 30 T cell receptor beta chains came from one sample sequenced in a study of CD8 T cells in Susac syndrome. Reverse transcription of about 0.5 to 1 ug RNA was carried out with random hexamers. TCRdb re-called the immunoSEQ multiplex PCR reads with MiXCR, one entry per CDR3 protein. This table holds around 190,000 distinct CDR3 sequences, approximately 95% found once. Sequencing was carried out using CD8+ T cells from PBMCs. The receptors come from a human donor with multiple sclerosis.

The genes are TRBV29-1 and TRBJ1-1; D is unclear. The V gene's germline CDR1 is SQVTM and CDR2 ANQGSEA. This CDR3 is 15 amino acids long. Deletions cut 2 bases from V and 0 bases from J, with 13 bases between. In DNA, the CDR3 is TGCAGCGTTGAAATTCTGCCCGAGATGAACACTGAAGCTTTCTTT. Amino acids: CSVEILPEMNTEAFF.

The chain links TRBV7-9 to TRBJ2-7; no clear D. The CDR3 extends over 12 amino acids. V lost 6 bases and J lost 6, with 12 bases in between. Germline V lookup: CDR1 SEHNR, CDR2 FQNEAQ (reference sequence). CDR3 protein: CASSLQAIEQYF. The CDR3, as DNA: TGTGCCAGCAGTCTCCAGGCCATCGAGCAGTACTTC.

The genes are TRBV3-1 and TRBJ2-7; unclear D gene. CDR3 length: 13 residues. Trimming shortened V by 0 bases and J by 4 bases, and 7 bases separated the two germline ends. Germline V gene sequence: CDR1 LGHDT, CDR2 YNNKEL (reference sequence). CDR3 nucleotides: TGTGCCAGCAGCCAAGATCTGGATTACGAGCAGTACTTC. Encoded protein: CASSQDLDYEQYF.

The chain combines TRBV15 with TRBJ2-7; no clear D gene. Per the germline V gene, CDR1 is LNHNV and CDR2 is YYDKDF (reference sequence). Trimming shortened V by 1 base and J by 9 bases, and 10 bases separated the two germline ends. The CDR3 spans 12 residues. CDR3 in amino acids: CATSRGTTGQYF. CDR3 DNA: TGTGCCACCAGCAGAGGAACGACCGGGCAGTACTTC. The variable domain in full, completed from reference TRBV15 and TRBJ2-7, reads DAMVIQNPRYQVTQFGKPVTLSCSQTLNHNVMYWYQQKSSQAPKLLFHYYDKDFNNEADTPDNFQSRRPNTSFCFLDIRSPGLGDTAMYLCATSRGTTGQYFGPGTRLTVT.

This chain connects TRBV27 to TRBJ2-1; 8 nucleotides agree with TRBD1. With V trimmed by 5 bases and J by 3 bases, 6 bases remained unmatched. The CDR3 is 15 amino acids. CDR1 and CDR2 from the germline V gene are MNHEY and SMNVEV (reference sequence). Here the CDR3 reads CASSLTGGNYNEQFF. Here the CDR3 DNA reads TGTGCCAGCAGTCTCACAGGGGGAAACTACAATGAGCAGTTCTTC.

This rearrangement joins TRBV5-6 to TRBJ2-5, with D possibly TRBD1 on 6 matching bases. The CDR3 has 14 amino acids. The germline gives CDR1 SGHDT, CDR2 YYEEEE. V was clipped by 0 bases and J by 2 bases, with 8 bases between them. CDR3 sequence (DNA): TGTGCCAGCAGCTTGGTAACAGGGCAAGAGACCCAGTACTTC. This codes for CASSLVTGQETQYF.

Only one count was recorded for this clonotype. The chain has TRBV5-1 and TRBJ2-7; D call uncertain. V was pared by 6 bases and J by 3 bases, with 10 bases between. This CDR3 is 12 amino acids long. Germline-derived CDR1 and CDR2 are SGHRS and YFSETQ. CDR3 loop: CASNNADYEQYF. The DNA of the CDR3 is TGCGCCAGCAACAACGCAGACTACGAGCAGTACTTC.

The rearrangement uses TRBV4-1 and TRBJ2-3; a possible D gene is TRBD2 (6 bases). With 3 bases removed from V and 2 bases from J, the gap between germline ends came to 12 bases. The CDR3 is 15 residues long. Germline V gene sequence: CDR1 MGHRA, CDR2 YSYEKL. The CDR3 DNA is TGCGCCAGCAGCCAGTTGGGACTCTCCACAGATACGCAGTATTTT. It codes for CASSQLGLSTDTQYF.

This rearrangement joins TRBV27 to TRBJ1-1, with a tentative D call TRBD1 (5 bases). V was cut by 8 bases and J by 3 bases, with 10 bases left in between. CDR3 length: 12 residues. Germline V gene sequence: CDR1 MNHEY, CDR2 SMNVEV (reference sequence). CDR3 DNA sequence: TGTGCCAGCGCGGGGGGTCACACTGAAGCTTTCTTT. Translating gives CASAGGHTEAFF.

The chain couples TRBV27 to TRBJ1-1, with D maybe TRBD1 (5 bases). Trimming cost V 8 bases and J 4 bases, with 14 bases left between them. Germline CDR1 MNHEY, CDR2 SMNVEV (reference sequence). The CDR3 spans 13 residues. In DNA, the CDR3 is TGTGCCAGCGGTTGGGGGGGAAGCACTGAAGCTTTCTTT. This encodes CASGWGGSTEAFF.

V and J are TRBV5-1 and TRBJ2-7, with D perhaps being TRBD1 or TRBD2 (5 bases each). CDR3 length: 13 amino acids. V lost 5 bases and J 0 bases, leaving 9 bases between the germline ends. Germline V CDR1 and CDR2: SGHRS, YFSETQ. This chain's CDR3 is CASRKGPSYEQYF. CDR3 DNA: TGCGCCAGCAGGAAGGGACCCTCCTACGAGCAGTACTTC.

The chain is built from TRBV3-1 and TRBJ2-7; 9 nucleotides agree with TRBD1. The germline gives CDR1 LGHDT, CDR2 YNNKEL (reference sequence). The V segment lost 6 bases and the J segment 3 bases; nucleotides outside the gene matches: 15. The CDR3 has 17 amino acids. CDR3 loop: CASSPTPRDRDLYEQYF. CDR3 nucleotides: TGTGCCAGCAGTCCCACCCCCCGGGACAGGGATCTCTACGAGCAGTACTTC.

The gene calls are TRBV9 and TRBJ1-5; no firm D call. Per germline, CDR1 SGDLS and CDR2 YYNGEE. V was trimmed by 4 bases and J by 0 bases, leaving 11 bases between them. The CDR3 runs to 15 residues. The CDR3 bases are TGTGCCAGCAGCTTACGGGGTTATAGCAATCAGCCCCAGCATTTT. Its translation: CASSLRGYSNQPQHF.

The DNA for the CDR3 is TGTGCCAGCAGTTCCCGGTTGGCTGGAGGGGGCATGTTCACTGAAGCTTTCTTT. Amino acid sequence: CASSSRLAGGGMFTEAFF. V and J are TRBV28 and TRBJ1-1; the match to TRBD1 covers 7 bases. Germline trimming cut 4 bases from V and 4 bases from J; bases unmatched to any gene: 18. Germline V CDR1 and CDR2: MDHEN, SYDVKM. The CDR3 spans 18 residues. Variable domain in full (rest from reference TRBV28 and TRBJ1-1): DVKVTQSSRYLVKRTGEKVFLECVQDMDHENMFWYRQDPGLGLRLIYFSYDVKMKEKGDIPEGYSVSREKKERFSLILESASTNQTSMYLCASSSRLAGGGMFTEAFFGQGTRLTVV.

CDR3 region: CASSQEGQGPADTQYF. The CDR3, as DNA: TGTGCCAGCAGCCAAGAAGGGCAGGGGCCCGCAGATACGCAGTATTTT. The chain joins TRBV3-1 to TRBJ2-3; TRBD1 might be the D (6 bases). V lost 0 bases to trimming and J lost 4 bases, with 14 bases between them. Germline V lookup: CDR1 LGHDT, CDR2 YNNKEL (reference sequence). The length of the CDR3 is 16 residues.

A single count supports this clonotype. This chain uses TRBV20-1 with TRBJ2-3, with D possibly being TRBD1 or TRBD2 (6 bases each). V shed 5 bases and J shed 4 bases, with 19 bases lying between them. The CDR3 covers 15 residues. Per the germline V gene, CDR1 is DFQATT and CDR2 is SNEGSKA (reference sequence). The CDR3 DNA is TGCAGTGCTCGCCGCTTTAGGGGGGCCCCAGATACGCAGTATTTT. Protein sequence: CSARRFRGAPDTQYF.

Written as DNA, the CDR3 is TGTGCCAGTAGTAAGTGGGGGACAGATACGCAGTATTTT. Translating it yields CASSKWGTDTQYF. The V and J genes are TRBV19 and TRBJ2-3; D could derive from TRBD1 or TRBD2 (5 bases each). The CDR3 totals 13 residues. V was clipped by 4 bases and J by 3 bases, with 8 bases between them. The germline gives CDR1 LNHDA, CDR2 SQIVND (reference sequence).

The chain couples TRBV9 to TRBJ1-2; 9 bases fit TRBD1. Germline-derived CDR1 and CDR2 are SGDLS and YYNGEE. CDR3 length equals 17 residues. Trimming took 3 bases from V and 0 from J; bases not matched to a gene: 9. The CDR3 spells CASSASGTGHTNYGYTF. Written as DNA, the CDR3 is TGTGCCAGCAGCGCCTCCGGGACAGGGCATACTAACTATGGCTACACCTTC.

The chain carries TRBV5-1 and TRBJ1-2; possible D gene TRBD1, 5 bases. The CDR3 consists of 15 residues. The germline V and J ends were trimmed by 4 bases and 5 bases, with 18 bases remaining between them. The germline V gene encodes CDR1 SGHRS and CDR2 YFSETQ. For the CDR3, the DNA is TGCGCCAGCAGCCCAGACACGATGGGGACTTATGGCTACACCTTC. As protein: CASSPDTMGTYGYTF.

J is TRBJ2-1 and V is TRBV15, with D perhaps given as TRBD1 or TRBD2 (5 bases each). V was cut by 6 bases and J by 5 bases, with 14 bases left in between. The CDR3 consists of 14 residues. The V gene's germline CDR1 is LNHNV and CDR2 YYDKDF (reference sequence). CDR3 in DNA: TGTGCCACCAGTCATCCCGGGGCACACAATGAGCAGTTCTTC. Its translation is CATSHPGAHNEQFF.

This chain uses TRBV4-2 with TRBJ1-1; the D gene is possibly TRBD1 (6 bases). Trimming took 4 bases from V and 1 from J, leaving 13 bases between them. Germline CDR1 reads LGHNA; CDR2 reads YNFKEQ. The CDR3 loop spans 15 amino acids. The CDR3 region has the DNA TGTGCCAGCAGCCTGGAGGACAGAGAGAACACTGAAGCTTTCTTT. Its translation is CASSLEDRENTEAFF.

The rearrangement uses TRBV25-1 and TRBJ1-2, with D possibly matching TRBD1 (5 bases). The ends were cut back, 1 base at V and 5 bases at J, with 8 bases in the middle. CDR3 size: 13 residues. The V gene's germline CDR1 is MGHDK and CDR2 SYGVNS. For the CDR3, the DNA is TGTGCCAGCAGTGAATTCCCAGGGTATGGCTACACCTTC. Encoded protein: CASSEFPGYGYTF.

A few counts support this clonotype. The chain couples TRBV27 to TRBJ2-1; D gene uncertain. CDR1 is MNHEY, CDR2 SMNVEV, per germline (reference sequence). CDR3 length equals 11 residues. Trimming took off 3 bases at V and 8 bases at J, with 5 bases between the two ends. CDR3 region: CASSFSDEQFF. The DNA of the CDR3 is TGTGCCAGCAGTTTTTCTGATGAGCAGTTCTTC.

The J gene is TRBJ1-2, the V gene TRBV27; a possible D gene is TRBD1 (5 bases). V was trimmed by 11 bases and J by 6 bases, leaving 25 bases between them. In germline, CDR1 is MNHEY, CDR2 SMNVEV (reference sequence). The length of the CDR3 is 15 residues. The CDR3 here is CASRGSSLFKNGYTF. In DNA, the CDR3 is TGTGCCTCGCGGGGGAGTTCTCTCTTTAAGAATGGCTACACCTTC.

The chain has TRBV7-8 and TRBJ2-3; D unresolved. Germline V gene sequence: CDR1 SGHVS, CDR2 FQNEAQ. This CDR3 region has 13 residues. With 3 bases removed from V and 3 bases from J, the gap between germline ends came to 7 bases. Here the CDR3 reads CASSLAETDTQYF. DNA of the CDR3: TGTGCCAGCAGCTTGGCCGAAACAGATACGCAGTATTTT.

The V and J genes are TRBV7-9 and TRBJ1-1; no clear D gene. V lost 2 bases to trimming and J lost 11 bases, with 12 bases between them. The CDR3 loop spans 12 amino acids. The germline CDR1 and CDR2 sequences are SEHNR and FQNEAQ (reference sequence). CDR3 nucleotide sequence: TGTGCCAGCAGCTTATTAAACCTTGGGGCTTTCTTT. It encodes CASSLLNLGAFF.

The gene calls are TRBV4-1 and TRBJ1-1; D remains unclear. In germline, CDR1 is MGHRA, CDR2 YSYEKL. The ends were cut back, 3 bases at V and 1 base at J, with 6 bases in the middle. This CDR3 region has 13 residues. The CDR3 loop reads CASSHSGNTEAFF. The DNA for the CDR3 is TGCGCCAGCAGCCATTCAGGGAACACTGAAGCTTTCTTT.

The V and J genes are TRBV7-9 and TRBJ1-5; unclear D gene. V gave up 1 base and J gave up 6 bases, with 7 bases separating them. The V gene's germline CDR1 is SEHNR and CDR2 FQNEAQ (reference sequence). CDR3 size: 13 residues. The CDR3, as DNA: TGTGCCAGCAGCTTAGGTTGGTCTCAGCCCCAGCATTTT. Amino acids: CASSLGWSQPQHF.

The chain couples TRBV3-1 to TRBJ1-1; D perhaps matches TRBD1 (5 bases). CDR1 is LGHDT and CDR2 is YNNKEL in the germline V gene (reference sequence). V lost 8 bases to trimming and J lost 3 bases, with 19 bases between them. This CDR3 spans 15 amino acids. The CDR3 spells CASGATKGLDTEAFF. The DNA for the CDR3 is TGTGCCAGCGGGGCTACGAAGGGGCTGGACACTGAAGCTTTCTTT.

This chain uses TRBV9 with TRBJ2-1; 10 bases line up with TRBD1. This CDR3 comprises 15 residues. Germline CDR1 SGDLS, CDR2 YYNGEE. Trimming removed 3 bases from V and 5 bases from J; junction bases left unmatched: 5. CDR3 sequence reads: CASSASGTGDNEQFF. The CDR3 DNA sequence: TGTGCCAGCAGCGCGTCCGGGACAGGGGACAATGAGCAGTTCTTC.